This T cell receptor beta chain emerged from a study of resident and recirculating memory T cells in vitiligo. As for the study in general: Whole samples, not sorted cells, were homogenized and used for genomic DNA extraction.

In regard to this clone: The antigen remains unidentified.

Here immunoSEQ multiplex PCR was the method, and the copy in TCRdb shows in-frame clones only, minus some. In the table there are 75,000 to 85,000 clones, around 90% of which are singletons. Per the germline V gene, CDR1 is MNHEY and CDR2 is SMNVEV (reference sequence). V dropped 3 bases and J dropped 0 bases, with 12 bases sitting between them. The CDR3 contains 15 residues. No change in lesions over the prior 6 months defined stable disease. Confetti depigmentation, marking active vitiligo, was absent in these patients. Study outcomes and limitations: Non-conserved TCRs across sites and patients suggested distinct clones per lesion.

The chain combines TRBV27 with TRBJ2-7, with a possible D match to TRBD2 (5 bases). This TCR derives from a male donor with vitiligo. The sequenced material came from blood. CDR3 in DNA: TGTGCCAGCAGTTTTCGTGGCGGGCTCTCCTACGAGCAGTACTTC. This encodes CASSFRGGLSYEQYF.